Here is one T cell receptor beta chain with its context. The antigen remains undetermined. This record belongs to a study of T cells in Graves' hyperthyroidism and ophthalmopathy. Overall study findings and caveats: Blood shared most expanded thyroid clonotypes above 0.001.

On the basis of clinical symptoms, serum thyroxine and TRAb, thyroid ultrasound and orbital computed tomography, diagnoses were made. The length of the CDR3 is 15 residues. V was clipped by 4 bases and J by 0 bases, with 10 bases between them. The germline gives CDR1 MNHEY, CDR2 SVGAGI. There were TCR beta CDR3 regions amplified from RNA transcripts. Researchers ran a first-round RT-PCR on the TCR CDR3 using the HTBI primer set. In TCRdb, the multiplex PCR reads were re-called with MiXCR into one record per CDR3 protein. The sample yields 490,000 or so distinct CDR3 sequences, 46% seen once. This chain links TRBV6-5 with TRBJ1-5; D is ambiguous. The TCR comes from an adult woman with Graves' disease, either hyperthyroidism or ophthalmopathy (not recorded which). Sequencing was done on a sample of peripheral blood or thyroid tissue (not recorded which). The CDR3 is CASSLIGYSNQPQHF. DNA of the CDR3: TGTGCCAGCAGTTTAATCGGATATAGCAATCAGCCCCAGCATTTT.